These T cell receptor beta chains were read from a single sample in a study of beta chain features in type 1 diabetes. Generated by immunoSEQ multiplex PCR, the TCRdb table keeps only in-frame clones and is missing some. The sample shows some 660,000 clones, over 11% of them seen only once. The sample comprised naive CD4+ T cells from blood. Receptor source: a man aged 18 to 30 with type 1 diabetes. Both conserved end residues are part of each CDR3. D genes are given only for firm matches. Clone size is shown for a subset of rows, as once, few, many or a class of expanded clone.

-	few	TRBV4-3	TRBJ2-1	CASSQEVGDGRVGQFF	TGCGCCAGCAGCCAAGAAGTCGGGGACGGCCGAGTGGGACAGTTCTTC
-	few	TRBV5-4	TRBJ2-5	CASSPPGALQETQYF	TGTGCCAGCAGCCCGCCGGGGGCCCTCCAAGAGACCCAGTACTTC
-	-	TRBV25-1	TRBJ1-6	CASSRGAGDNSPLHF	TGTGCCAGCAGTAGGGGGGCCGGGGATAATTCACCCCTCCACTTT
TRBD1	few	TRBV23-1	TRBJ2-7	CASSQGERDRSLEQYF	TGCGCCAGCAGTCAAGGGGAACGGGACAGGTCTTTGGAGCAGTACTTC
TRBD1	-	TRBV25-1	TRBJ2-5	CASSFYWTGGGETQYF	TGTGCCAGCAGTTTTTACTGGACAGGGGGCGGGGAGACCCAGTACTTC
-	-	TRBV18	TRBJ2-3	CASSPPSPNRDGDTQYF	TGTGCCAGCTCACCACCATCGCCCAATCGGGATGGAGATACGCAGTATTTT
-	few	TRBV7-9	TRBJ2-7	CASSSLPDSGVQYF	TGTGCCAGCAGCTCCCTGCCCGACAGCGGTGTGCAGTACTTC
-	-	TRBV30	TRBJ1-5	CASGRGERQPQHF	TGTGCCAGTGGCAGGGGTGAGCGTCAGCCCCAGCATTTT
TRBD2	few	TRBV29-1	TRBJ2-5	CSDRASGLGEETQYF	TGCAGCGACCGGGCTAGCGGGTTAGGCGAAGAGACCCAGTACTTC
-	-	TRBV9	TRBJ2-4	CASSGSRQGSRNIQYF	TGTGCCAGCAGCGGGAGCAGACAAGGATCTCGAAACATTCAGTACTTC
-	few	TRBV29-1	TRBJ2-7	CSGLTVGSYEQYF	TGCAGCGGCCTGACAGTAGGGTCCTACGAGCAGTACTTC
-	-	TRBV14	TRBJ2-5	CASSQWSGLETQYF	TGTGCCAGCAGCCAATGGAGCGGTCTAGAGACCCAGTACTTC
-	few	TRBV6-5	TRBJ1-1	CASSLNPAGAYEAFF	TGTGCCAGCAGTCTCAACCCCGCAGGGGCGTATGAAGCTTTCTTT
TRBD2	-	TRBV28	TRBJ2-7	CASSTTSGGYEQYF	TGTGCCAGCAGTACGACTAGCGGGGGGTACGAGCAGTACTTC
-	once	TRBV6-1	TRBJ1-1	CASSAYFTGNTEAFF	TGTGCCAGCAGTGCGTACTTTACAGGGAACACTGAAGCTTTCTTT
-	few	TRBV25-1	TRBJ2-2	CASSPPRGFGGELFF	TGTGCCAGCAGTCCACCTCGGGGGTTCGGCGGGGAGCTGTTTTTT
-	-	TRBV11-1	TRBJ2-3	CASSSRSPAAQYF	TGTGCCAGCAGCTCGCGCTCTCCTGCGGCGCAGTATTTT
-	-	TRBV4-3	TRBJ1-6	CASSQREQFSSALHF	TGCGCCAGCAGCCAAAGGGAACAGTTCAGTTCGGCCCTCCACTTT
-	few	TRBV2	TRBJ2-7	CASTGSWSSYEQYF	TGTGCCAGCACGGGCTCTTGGAGCTCCTACGAGCAGTACTTC
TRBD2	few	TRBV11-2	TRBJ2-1	CASSLDGGDYNEQFF	TGTGCCAGCAGCTTAGACGGGGGGGACTACAATGAGCAGTTCTTC
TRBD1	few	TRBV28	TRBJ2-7	CASSTGGDNEQYF	TGTGCCAGCAGTACAGGGGGTGACAACGAGCAGTACTTC
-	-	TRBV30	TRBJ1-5	CAWSQGNRNQPQHF	TGTGCCTGGAGCCAGGGAAATCGCAATCAGCCCCAGCATTTT
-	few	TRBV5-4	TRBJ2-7	CASSSGLISYEQYF	TGTGCCAGCAGTTCAGGGCTGATCTCCTACGAGCAGTACTTC
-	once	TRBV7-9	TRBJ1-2	CASSLAGANYGYTF	TGTGCCAGCAGCCTCGCGGGGGCTAACTATGGCTACACCTTC
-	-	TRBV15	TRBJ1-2	CATSTQGVGYGYTF	TGTGCCACCAGCACACAGGGAGTCGGCTATGGCTACACCTTC
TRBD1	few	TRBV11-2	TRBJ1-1	CASSPQGTYTEAFF	TGTGCCAGCAGCCCACAGGGGACGTACACTGAAGCTTTCTTT
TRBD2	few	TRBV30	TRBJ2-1	CASGLVALDEQFF	TGTGCTTCTGGACTAGTTGCCCTAGATGAGCAGTTCTTC
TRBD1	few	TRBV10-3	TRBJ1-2	CAISGQGKDGYTF	TGTGCCATCTCCGGACAGGGTAAGGATGGCTACACCTTC
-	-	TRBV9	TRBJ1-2	CASSASGFLSGGYTF	TGTGCCAGCAGCGCATCAGGTTTCCTAAGCGGTGGCTACACCTTC
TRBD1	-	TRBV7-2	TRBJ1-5	CASSPQVGQGNQPQHF	TGTGCCAGCAGCCCTCAAGTCGGACAGGGCAATCAGCCCCAGCATTTT
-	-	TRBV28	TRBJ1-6	CASSLYRVTNSPLHF	TGTGCCAGCAGTTTATACAGGGTAACTAATTCACCCCTCCACTTT
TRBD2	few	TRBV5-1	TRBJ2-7	CASSSPQRGDLEQYF	TGCGCCAGCAGCTCCCCCCAGCGGGGGGATCTCGAGCAGTACTTC